The table lists the clone carrying this T cell receptor beta chain with a count of one. V gave up 3 bases and J gave up 7 bases; unmatched junction bases: 5. The CDR3 has 14 amino acids. The germline CDR1 and CDR2 sequences are KGHSH and LQKENI. These data originate in a study of T cell changes during pregnancy in multiple sclerosis. Assay used: immunoSEQ multiplex PCR; TCRdb lists only in-frame clones, some missing. The sample consists of about 47,000 clones, around nine tenths of them appearing once. The receptor was isolated from a female donor with multiple sclerosis, enrolled in a pregnancy study. Sequences were derived from peripheral blood, sampled in the first trimester of pregnancy. The J gene is TRBJ2-2, the V gene TRBV18; TRBD1 matches at 7 bases. In DNA, the CDR3 is TGTGCCAGCTCACCCCACGCAGGGGGCGGGGAGCTGTTTTTT. This translates into CASSPHAGGGELFF. The full variable domain, with the rest looked up from reference TRBV18 and TRBJ2-2, is NAGVMQNPRHLVRRRGQEARLRCSPMKGHSHVYWYRQLPEEGLKFMVYLQKENIIDESGMPKERFSAEFPKEGPSILRIQQVVRGDSAAYFCASSPHAGGGELFFGEGSRLTVL.